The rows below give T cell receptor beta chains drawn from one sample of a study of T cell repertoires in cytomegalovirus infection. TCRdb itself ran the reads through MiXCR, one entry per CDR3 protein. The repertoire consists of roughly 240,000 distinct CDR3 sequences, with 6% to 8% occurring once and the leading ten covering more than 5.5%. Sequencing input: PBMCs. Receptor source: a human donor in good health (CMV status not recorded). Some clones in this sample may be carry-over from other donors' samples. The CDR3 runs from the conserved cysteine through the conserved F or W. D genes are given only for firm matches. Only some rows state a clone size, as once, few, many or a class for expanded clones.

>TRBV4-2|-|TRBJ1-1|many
CASSQDPQSTEAFF
TGTGCCAGCAGCCAAGATCCACAAAGTACTGAAGCTTTCTTT
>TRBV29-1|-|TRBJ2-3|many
CSVGGRGGFSTDTQYF
TGCAGCGTTGGGGGCAGGGGGGGATTTAGCACAGATACGCAGTATTTT
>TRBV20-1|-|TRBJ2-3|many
CSASNPATDTQYF
TGCAGTGCTAGCAACCCTGCCACAGATACGCAGTATTTT
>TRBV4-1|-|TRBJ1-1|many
CASSQEGPRNTEAFF
TGCGCCAGCAGCCAGGAGGGGCCGCGGAACACTGAAGCTTTCTTT
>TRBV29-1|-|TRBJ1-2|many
CSVNGAGGGGYTF
TGCAGCGTCAACGGGGCGGGGGGAGGCGGCTACACCTTC
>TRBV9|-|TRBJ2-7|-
CASSEEGRYEQYF
TGTGCCAGCAGCGAGGAGGGACGCTACGAGCAGTACTTC
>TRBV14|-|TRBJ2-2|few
CASSHAQWTGELFF
TGTGCCAGCAGCCACGCACAGTGGACCGGGGAGCTGTTTTTT
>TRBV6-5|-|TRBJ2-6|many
CASSYTRQLLLSGANVLTF
TGTGCCAGCAGTTACACGCGACAATTGCTCCTCTCTGGGGCCAACGTCCTGACTTTC
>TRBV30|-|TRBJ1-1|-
CAWTLSSRGAFF
TGTGCCTGGACCTTATCCTCCCGGGGAGCTTTCTTT
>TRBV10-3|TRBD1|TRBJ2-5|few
CAIRTGGQETQYF
TGTGCCATCAGAACAGGGGGCCAAGAGACCCAGTACTTC
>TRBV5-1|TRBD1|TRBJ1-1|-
CASSSKGDKTGGTEAFF
TGCGCCAGCAGCTCAAAAGGAGATAAGACAGGGGGCACTGAAGCTTTCTTT
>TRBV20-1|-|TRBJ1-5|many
CSASQGGQMLGNQPQHF
TGCAGTGCTTCACAGGGTGGGCAAATGTTGGGCAATCAGCCCCAGCATTTT
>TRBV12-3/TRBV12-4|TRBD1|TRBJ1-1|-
CASRARDRSFEAFF
TGTGCCAGCAGGGCACGGGACAGAAGTTTTGAAGCTTTCTTT
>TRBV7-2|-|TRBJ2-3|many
CASSLSFQADTQYF
TGTGCCAGCAGCTTAAGTTTCCAGGCAGATACGCAGTATTTT
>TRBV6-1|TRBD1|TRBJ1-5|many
CASSKGTGGPDQPQHF
TGTGCCAGCAGTAAAGGGACAGGGGGCCCCGATCAGCCCCAGCATTTT
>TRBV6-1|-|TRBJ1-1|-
CASTVPGGVTEAFF
TGTGCCAGCACCGTACCGGGGGGAGTCACTGAAGCTTTCTTT
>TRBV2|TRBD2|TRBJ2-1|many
CASRVLADYNEQFF
TGTGCCAGCAGAGTACTAGCGGACTACAATGAGCAGTTCTTC